The 28 T cell receptor beta chains given below trace back to one sample, sequenced in a study of blood T cell repertoires in COVID-19 (dated by TCRdb to about 2020). Library method: the immunoSEQ multiplex PCR assay. Drawn from immuneACCESS, this table holds only the in-frame rearrangements with V and J called that TCRdb kept. Clones are partly lost; checked studies trace under half to an unresolved V gene and leave the rest unexplained. Here the sample has fewer than 600,000 clones; approximately 88% occur a single time. The top ten constitute over 1.5% of the sample. The material sequenced was PBMCs or T cells enriched from blood (not recorded which). These TCRs come from a woman between 40 and 50 years old who had recovered from COVID-19.

This rearrangement joins TRBV5-1 to TRBJ1-2; TRBD1 is a possible D gene (5 bases). Trimming took 0 bases from V and 10 from J, leaving 13 bases between them. CDR1 SGHRS and CDR2 YFSETQ come from the germline V gene. The CDR3 consists of 13 residues. The CDR3: CASSLGQGFAYTF. The CDR3 nucleotides are TGCGCCAGCAGCTTGGGTCAGGGATTTGCCTACACCTTC.

This chain uses TRBV12-3 or TRBV12-4 with TRBJ1-1; no definite D call. The V gene lost 5 bases and the J gene lost 2 bases, with 9 bases spanning the gap. This CDR3 comprises 13 residues. The chain's CDR3 is CASSLILNTEAFF. The CDR3 region has the DNA TGTGCCAGCAGTCTTATACTTAACACTGAAGCTTTCTTT.

The V gene is TRBV3-1 (or the pseudogene TRBV3-2), the J gene TRBJ2-1; TRBD2 aligns across 8 bases. The germline V gene encodes CDR1 LGHDT and CDR2 YNNKEL (reference sequence). The CDR3 is 14 amino acids. Trimming removed 0 bases from V and 10 bases from J; junction bases left unmatched: 5. CDR3 protein: CASSQEELAVEQFF. In DNA form, the CDR3 reads TGTGCCAGCAGCCAAGAAGAACTAGCGGTAGAGCAGTTCTTC.

For this clone: At the DNA level, this CDR3 is encoded by other sequences in the same sample as well. V is TRBV19 and J is TRBJ1-1; D not resolved. The V gene's germline CDR1 is LNHDA and CDR2 SQIVND (reference sequence). This CDR3 comprises 13 residues. Between the trimmed V and J ends, which lost 3 bases and 1 base, there was a span of 6 bases. CDR3 sequence reads: CASSITENTEAFF. CDR3 DNA: TGTGCCAGTAGTATTACAGAGAACACTGAAGCTTTCTTT. The whole variable domain, filled in from reference TRBV19 and TRBJ1-1, reads DGGITQSPKYLFRKEGQNVTLSCEQNLNHDAMYWYRQDPGQGLRLIYYSQIVNDFQKGDIAEGYSVSREKKESFPLTVTSAQKNPTAFYLCASSITENTEAFFGQGTRLTVV.

The J gene is TRBJ1-1, the V gene TRBV5-6, with D hard to call. The germline CDR1 and CDR2 sequences are SGHDT and YYEEEE. The CDR3 runs 12 residues. V lost 6 bases to trimming and J lost 7 bases, with 13 bases between them. The CDR3 protein is CASTADAVEAFF. The CDR3 nucleotides are TGTGCCAGCACCGCTGACGCGGTTGAAGCTTTCTTT. Full variable domain (missing parts from reference TRBV5-6 and TRBJ1-1): DAGVTQSPTHLIKTRGQQVTLRCSPKSGHDTVSWYQQALGQGPQFIFQYYEEEERQRGNFPDRFSGHQFPNYSSELNVNALLLGDSALYLCASTADAVEAFFGQGTRLTVV.

The chain recombines TRBV5-4 with TRBJ1-3; 8 bases fit TRBD1. The germline CDR1 and CDR2 sequences are SGHNT and YYREEE (reference sequence). The V segment lost 1 base and the J segment 1 base; nucleotides outside the gene matches: 1. This CDR3 has 15 residues. CDR3 DNA sequence: TGTGCCAGCAGCTTGACAGGGGGTTCTGGAAACACCATATATTTT. This encodes CASSLTGGSGNTIYF.

The gene calls are TRBV19 and TRBJ2-7; D might be TRBD1 (6 bases). Trimming cost V 3 bases and J 6 bases, with 15 bases left between them. The germline gives CDR1 LNHDA, CDR2 SQIVND (reference sequence). The length of the CDR3 is 14 residues. CDR3 loop: CASSILGGEAEQYF. For the CDR3, the DNA is TGTGCCAGTAGTATCTTAGGGGGAGAGGCCGAGCAGTACTTC.

The gene calls are TRBV4-1 and TRBJ1-2, with 7 positions matching TRBD1. Germline V gives CDR1 MGHRA, CDR2 YSYEKL. V lost 8 bases to trimming and J lost 12 bases; unmatched junction nucleotides: 15. The CDR3 length is 13 residues. CDR3 nucleotide sequence: TGCGCCAGCGGATCCGGGACAGATAGGTTAAACACCTTC. This sequence encodes CASGSGTDRLNTF.

This chain joins TRBV6-6 and TRBJ2-1, with D tentatively TRBD2 (7 bases). Germline loops: CDR1 MNHNY, CDR2 SVGAGI (reference sequence). The CDR3 spans 12 residues. Trimming removed 6 bases at V and 10 bases at J, with 13 bases between. CDR3 in DNA: TGTGCCAGCAGGGGGGGAGGGGGAGAGCAGTTCTTC. It translates to CASRGGGGEQFF.

The V call is TRBV6-5, the J call TRBJ1-4; D is possibly TRBD1 (5 bases). Germline V gene lookup returns CDR1 MNHEY and CDR2 SVGAGI. V was shortened by 4 bases and J by 0 bases, with 12 bases between the two germline ends. The CDR3 is 16 amino acids. CDR3 loop: CASSSTVTATNEKLFF. The CDR3 bases are TGTGCCAGCAGTTCTACAGTGACAGCAACTAATGAAAAACTGTTTTTT.

This clone occurred a few times. The chain has TRBV19 and TRBJ2-2, with 10 nucleotides matching TRBD1. Looked up from germline, CDR1 is LNHDA and CDR2 is SQIVND (reference sequence). CDR3 length: 15 residues. V was clipped by 2 bases and J by 6 bases; unmatched bases: 3. The CDR3 spells CASSILGQGAGELFF. The DNA of the CDR3 is TGTGCCAGTAGTATATTAGGACAGGGGGCCGGGGAGCTGTTTTTT.

The chain is built from TRBV7-2 and TRBJ2-7, with 8 bases identical to TRBD1. Germline CDR1 is SGHTA and CDR2 is FQGNSA. V was pared by 3 bases and J by 7 bases, with 8 bases of the junction left unmatched. This CDR3 has 14 amino acids. CDR3 protein: CASSFRRGLGEQYF. CDR3 bases: TGTGCCAGCAGCTTCCGCAGGGGGCTTGGGGAGCAGTACTTC.

The chain has TRBV29-1 and TRBJ2-1; 10 bases match TRBD2. The junction had 10 bases not matched to a gene; V was cut back by 3 bases and J by 5 bases. This CDR3 is 16 amino acids long. Germline loops: CDR1 SQVTM, CDR2 ANQGSEA. In DNA, the CDR3 is TGCAGCGTTGAGTCAACCGGGACTAGCGTCAACAATGAGCAGTTCTTC. Protein: CSVESTGTSVNNEQFF.

This clone is a singleton in its sample. This chain links TRBV4-2 with TRBJ2-3; 9 bases fit TRBD2. CDR1 and CDR2 (germline): LGHNA, YNFKEQ. The CDR3 consists of 16 residues. The V segment lost 2 bases and the J segment 2 bases; nucleotides outside the gene matches: 5. Here the CDR3 DNA reads TGTGCCAGCAGCCAACAAACTAGCGGGTCCACAGATACGCAGTATTTT. Translating gives CASSQQTSGSTDTQYF.

J is TRBJ2-5 and V is TRBV6-2 or TRBV6-3, with 9 positions matching TRBD1. This CDR3 is 14 amino acids long. The V gene end was trimmed by 5 bases and the J gene end by 5 bases; junction bases not matched to a gene: 6. The V gene's germline CDR1 is MNHEY and CDR2 SVGEGT. The CDR3 coding sequence is TGTGCCAGCAGTCTGCGGGACAGGGTTGAGACCCAGTACTTC. Residues: CASSLRDRVETQYF.

V and J are TRBV3-1 (or the pseudogene TRBV3-2) and TRBJ1-1; D is unresolved. The CDR3 contains 15 residues. Germline values: CDR1 LGHDT, CDR2 YNNKEL (reference sequence). V lost 5 bases, J lost 7 bases, and 20 bases lay in between. The CDR3 loop reads CASSSRLSPSGEAFF. As DNA, the CDR3 is TGTGCCAGCAGCTCTCGTTTAAGTCCCTCGGGTGAAGCTTTCTTT.

V and J are TRBV19 and TRBJ2-2; TRBD1 aligns across 8 bases. CDR3 size: 14 residues. CDR1 and CDR2 from the germline V gene are LNHDA and SQIVND (reference sequence). Germline trimming cut 5 bases from V and 6 bases from J; bases unmatched to any gene: 5. The CDR3 sequence: CASSVTGGPGELFF. DNA of the CDR3: TGTGCCAGTAGTGTTACAGGGGGACCCGGGGAGCTGTTTTTT.

The chain has TRBV5-1 and TRBJ1-2; D is possibly TRBD1 (5 bases). The CDR3 has 15 amino acids. Germline values: CDR1 SGHRS, CDR2 YFSETQ. The V end was cut by 2 bases, the J end by 7 bases, with 18 bases between. CDR3 bases: TGCGCCAGCAGCTTCGTGGAGGGCAGGGTTAGTGGCTACACCTTC. It yields the protein CASSFVEGRVSGYTF.

The chain has TRBV12-5 and TRBJ2-3; weak D call: TRBD1 (6 bases). V lost 0 bases and J lost 2, with 15 bases in between. CDR3 length: 17 amino acids. The germline CDR1 and CDR2 sequences are LGHNT and FRNRAP. The CDR3 bases are TGTGCTAGTGGTTTGGTGGGGGCAGAGGGACCCACAGATACGCAGTATTTT. Its protein product is CASGLVGAEGPTDTQYF.

The chain links TRBV5-1 to TRBJ1-4; D is possibly TRBD1 (6 bases). CDR1 is SGHRS, CDR2 YFSETQ, per germline. This CDR3 has 15 amino acids. V dropped 3 bases and J dropped 7 bases, with 16 bases sitting between them. Here the CDR3 DNA reads TGCGCCAGCAGCTACCAGGGGCAAGGAAGTGAAAAACTGTTTTTT. Its translation: CASSYQGQGSEKLFF.

This chain joins TRBV9 and TRBJ2-3; 7 nucleotides match TRBD1. Per the germline V gene, CDR1 is SGDLS and CDR2 is YYNGEE. CDR3 length: 14 residues. Trimming at V came to 4 bases and at J to 0 bases, leaving 2 bases not matched to a gene. In DNA form, the CDR3 reads TGTGCCAGCAGCCCGACAGGGAGCACAGATACGCAGTATTTT. The encoded protein is CASSPTGSTDTQYF.

V is TRBV9 and J is TRBJ2-2; D gene ambiguous. V was shortened by 5 bases and J by 1 base, with 6 bases between the two germline ends. Looked up from germline, CDR1 is SGDLS and CDR2 is YYNGEE. The CDR3 is made up of 13 amino acids. CDR3 sequence: CASRGENTGELFF. DNA of the CDR3: TGTGCCAGCAGGGGCGAGAACACCGGGGAGCTGTTTTTT.

This clone has a handful of counts. This rearrangement joins TRBV11-2 to TRBJ1-5; tentative D call: TRBD1 (6 bases). The CDR3 is 13 residues long. Between the trimmed V and J ends, which lost 6 bases and 4 bases, there was a span of 10 bases. CDR1 is SGHAT, CDR2 FQNNGV, per germline. In nucleotides, the CDR3 is TGTGCCAGCAGTATAGGGGGTAATCAGCCCCAGCATTTT. This codes for CASSIGGNQPQHF. Using reference TRBV11-2 and TRBJ1-5 for the parts outside the CDR3, the full variable domain is EAGVAQSPRYKIIEKRQSVAFWCNPISGHATLYWYQQILGQGPKLLIQFQNNGVVDDSQLPKDRFSAERLKGVDSTLKIQPAKLEDSAVYLCASSIGGNQPQHFGDGTRLSIL.

The chain recombines TRBV7-2 with TRBJ1-1; no clear D. V was trimmed by 5 bases and J by 7 bases, leaving 11 bases between them. The CDR3 contains 12 residues. Germline CDR1 reads SGHTA; CDR2 reads FQGNSA. This CDR3 is CASSHGVGEAFF. CDR3 coding DNA: TGTGCCAGCAGCCACGGGGTGGGTGAAGCTTTCTTT.

V is TRBV29-1 and J is TRBJ1-1; 8 bases are a match to TRBD1. J was trimmed by 9 bases and V by 4 bases; bases with no gene match: 1. Germline CDR1 reads SQVTM; CDR2 reads ANQGSEA. The CDR3 has 10 residues. CDR3 nucleotides: TGCAGCGTTGGGGACAGGCAAGCTTTCTTT. This sequence encodes CSVGDRQAFF.

The chain links TRBV30 to TRBJ2-3; D is unclear. The V and J ends lost 8 bases and 2 bases respectively, with 8 bases between them. The germline V gene encodes CDR1 GTSNPN and CDR2 SVGIG (reference sequence). CDR3 size: 11 residues. DNA of the CDR3: TGTGCCGGTGGGCTCACAGATACGCAGTATTTT. This gives the protein CAGGLTDTQYF.

The chain has TRBV2 and TRBJ1-2, with TRBD1 identical over 7 bases. Germline CDR1 and CDR2: SNHLY and FYNNEI. CDR3 size: 16 residues. The V gene end was trimmed by 4 bases and the J gene end by 2 bases; junction bases not matched to a gene: 10. CDR3 loop: CASSAGQLPLNYGYTF. In nucleotides, the CDR3 is TGTGCCAGCAGTGCGGGACAGCTGCCTCTCAACTATGGCTACACCTTC.

This sequence joins TRBV5-1 and TRBJ2-3; D may be TRBD1 (5 bases). Trimming shortened V by 0 bases and J by 2 bases, and 10 bases separated the two germline ends. Germline CDR1 reads SGHRS; CDR2 reads YFSETQ. CDR3 length: 15 residues. The CDR3: CASSLGQSSTDTQYF. In DNA form, the CDR3 reads TGCGCCAGCAGCTTGGGACAGTCATCCACAGATACGCAGTATTTT.